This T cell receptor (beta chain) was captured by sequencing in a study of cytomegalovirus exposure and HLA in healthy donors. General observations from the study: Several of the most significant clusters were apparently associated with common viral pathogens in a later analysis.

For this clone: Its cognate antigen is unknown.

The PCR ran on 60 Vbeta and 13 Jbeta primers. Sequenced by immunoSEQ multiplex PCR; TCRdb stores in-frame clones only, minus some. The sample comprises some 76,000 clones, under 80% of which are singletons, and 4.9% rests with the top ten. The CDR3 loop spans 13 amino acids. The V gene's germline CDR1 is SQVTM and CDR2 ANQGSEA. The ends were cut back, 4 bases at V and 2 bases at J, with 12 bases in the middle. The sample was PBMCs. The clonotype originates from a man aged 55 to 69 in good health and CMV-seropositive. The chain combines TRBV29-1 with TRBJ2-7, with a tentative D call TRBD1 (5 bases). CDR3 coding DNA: TGCAGCGTTGCGCGACAGCCAACCTACGAGCAGTACTTC. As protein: CSVARQPTYEQYF.